This TCR beta chain was retrieved from a study of T cell changes during pregnancy in multiple sclerosis. TCRdb keeps only in-frame clones here, not all; method: immunoSEQ multiplex PCR. The sample records around 84,000 clones, around 94% being singletons. This clone has just one count. With V trimmed by 5 bases and J by 2 bases, 10 bases remained unmatched. The germline CDR1 and CDR2 sequences are SGHVS and FQNEAQ. The CDR3 is 17 residues long. This TCR was sampled from a female donor in good health, enrolled as a control in a pregnancy study. Sequenced material: peripheral blood, taken in the second trimester of pregnancy. This chain uses TRBV7-8 with TRBJ2-1; TRBD2 aligns across 9 bases. DNA for the CDR3: TGTGCCAGCAGCACTTTGGCCGGGACTAGCCCCTACAATGAGCAGTTCTTC. This encodes CASSTLAGTSPYNEQFF.